This TCR beta chain is from a study of Graves' ophthalmopathy and Graves' hyperthyroidism. Points on this clonotype: Its target is unknown.

Study-wide points: Blood also held most thyroid clonotypes expanded above 0.001 frequency.

V was trimmed by 3 bases and J by 5 bases, leaving 13 bases between them. CDR3 length: 14 residues. CDR1 is ENHRY and CDR2 is SYGVKD in the germline V gene. RNA transcripts served as template for amplifying TCR beta CDR3 sequences. First-round RT-PCR with HTBI primers preceded a second-round multiplex PCR. TCRdb analysed the multiplex PCR reads with MiXCR anew, one entry per CDR3 protein. The sample consists of hundreds of thousands of distinct CDR3 sequences, 40% of them appearing once. Ophthalmopathy cases showed moderate-to-severe activity, scoring CAS ≥3 and NOSPECS ≥4, with duration under 3 months.

The sample consisted of peripheral blood. This sequence was found in an adult man with Graves' ophthalmopathy. The chain uses TRBV10-3 and TRBJ2-5; D uncertain. The DNA of the CDR3 is TGTGCCATCAGTGATCTTATGGTTGGGGAGACCCAGTACTTC. Its protein is CAISDLMVGETQYF.